Included here is one TCR beta chain sequence, with context. This entry comes from a study of control samples from healthy donors and cancer patients. This CDR3 has 16 residues. Trimming removed 3 bases from V and 0 bases from J; junction bases left unmatched: 7. Germline V gene sequence: CDR1 LNHDA, CDR2 SQIVND (reference sequence). Data came from immunoSEQ multiplex PCR; TCRdb stores just in-frame clones and leaves some out. The table includes approximately 87,000 clones, approximately 93% detected once. The rearrangement joins TRBV19 to TRBJ1-1, with 7 bases fitting TRBD1. This receptor was identified in a middle-aged woman with lung cancer. The sample was PBMCs. Here the CDR3 reads CASSMIRTGMNTEAFF. The CDR3 nucleotides read TGTGCCAGTAGTATGATTAGGACAGGAATGAACACTGAAGCTTTCTTT.